These T cell receptor beta chains were read from a single sample in a study of shared clonotypes between healthy human individuals. TCRdb keeps only in-frame clones here, not all; method: immunoSEQ multiplex PCR. The profile shows approximately 2.1 million clones, about 92% of them singletons. Sequencing used naive CD4+ T cells from PBMCs. Source of these receptors: a man aged 18-30 years in good health. Some clones in this sample may be carry-over from other donors' samples. Each CDR3 is given with its conserved first and last residue. Each record gives: CDR3 protein, CDR3 DNA, J gene, V gene, CDR3 length, D gene, clone size. The D gene is left open where the match is weak. Clone size, where shown, is once, few, many, or a class for clones that have expanded.

cdr3_aa: CASSVGGTSGRGGEQFF
cdr3_nt: TGTGCCAGCAGCGTTGGAGGGACTAGCGGGAGGGGAGGTGAGCAGTTCTTC
j_call: TRBJ2-1
v_call: TRBV5-4
cdr3_length: 17
d_call: TRBD2
clone_size: .

cdr3_aa: CASSTLFLGDAGTEAFF
cdr3_nt: TGTGCCAGCAGCACTCTCTTTCTAGGGGACGCAGGCACTGAAGCTTTCTTT
j_call: TRBJ1-1
v_call: TRBV27
cdr3_length: 17
d_call: .
clone_size: .

cdr3_aa: CASNGQGGTEAFF
cdr3_nt: TGTGCCAGCAACGGGCAGGGCGGCACTGAAGCTTTCTTT
j_call: TRBJ1-1
v_call: TRBV7-9
cdr3_length: 13
d_call: .
clone_size: .

cdr3_aa: CASSSAQEQFF
cdr3_nt: TGTGCCAGCAGTTCCGCCCAAGAGCAGTTCTTC
j_call: TRBJ2-1
v_call: TRBV7-2
cdr3_length: 11
d_call: .
clone_size: .

cdr3_aa: CASSFGVNTIYF
cdr3_nt: TGTGCCAGCAGTTTCGGTGTAAACACCATATATTTT
j_call: TRBJ1-3
v_call: TRBV28
cdr3_length: 12
d_call: .
clone_size: .

cdr3_aa: CASRGDRSPGGYTF
cdr3_nt: TGTGCCAGCAGGGGGGATCGATCCCCTGGGGGCTACACCTTC
j_call: TRBJ1-2
v_call: TRBV28
cdr3_length: 14
d_call: .
clone_size: .

cdr3_aa: CASSLFGDSPADTQYF
cdr3_nt: TGTGCCAGCAGTTTATTCGGGGACAGCCCCGCAGATACGCAGTATTTT
j_call: TRBJ2-3
v_call: TRBV28
cdr3_length: 16
d_call: TRBD1
clone_size: .

cdr3_aa: CASSPQGAPVDTEAFF
cdr3_nt: TGTGCCAGCAGCCCACAGGGGGCCCCTGTGGACACTGAAGCTTTCTTT
j_call: TRBJ1-1
v_call: TRBV9
cdr3_length: 16
d_call: TRBD1
clone_size: .

cdr3_aa: CASSLDRSTNEKLFF
cdr3_nt: TGTGCCAGCAGCTTAGACAGGTCAACTAATGAAAAACTGTTTTTT
j_call: TRBJ1-4
v_call: TRBV7-9
cdr3_length: 15
d_call: .
clone_size: .

cdr3_aa: CASSDRGDRDIYEQYF
cdr3_nt: TGTGCCAGCAGTGACCGGGGGGACAGGGATATATACGAGCAGTACTTC
j_call: TRBJ2-7
v_call: TRBV6-1
cdr3_length: 16
d_call: TRBD1
clone_size: .

cdr3_aa: CASSLGLAGENENF
cdr3_nt: TGCGCCAGCAGCTTGGGCCTAGCGGGAGAGAATGAAAACTTC
j_call: TRBJ2-7
v_call: TRBV5-1
cdr3_length: 14
d_call: TRBD2
clone_size: .

cdr3_aa: CASSLTSTNEQFF
cdr3_nt: TGTGCCAGCTCACTGACTAGCACCAATGAGCAGTTCTTC
j_call: TRBJ2-1
v_call: TRBV18
cdr3_length: 13
d_call: TRBD2
clone_size: .

cdr3_aa: CASSSLAGGRASYNEQFF
cdr3_nt: TGTGCCAGCAGTTCCCTAGCCGGCGGGAGGGCCTCCTACAATGAGCAGTTCTTC
j_call: TRBJ2-1
v_call: TRBV28
cdr3_length: 18
d_call: TRBD2
clone_size: .

cdr3_aa: CASRPGQGKNEQYF
cdr3_nt: TGTGCCAGTAGACCCGGACAGGGTAAGAACGAGCAGTACTTC
j_call: TRBJ2-7
v_call: TRBV19
cdr3_length: 14
d_call: TRBD1
clone_size: .

cdr3_aa: CASSFHPPGRNYEQYF
cdr3_nt: TGTGCCAGCAGTTTTCACCCCCCGGGCAGAAACTACGAGCAGTACTTC
j_call: TRBJ2-7
v_call: TRBV28
cdr3_length: 16
d_call: .
clone_size: .

cdr3_aa: CASSDPGGGHNYGYTF
cdr3_nt: TGTGCCAGCAGTGACCCTGGAGGCGGGCATAACTATGGCTACACCTTC
j_call: TRBJ1-2
v_call: TRBV6-1
cdr3_length: 16
d_call: .
clone_size: .

cdr3_aa: CASSPLAGSGVDYGYTF
cdr3_nt: TGTGCCAGCAGCCCCTTGGCGGGTTCGGGGGTCGACTATGGCTACACCTTC
j_call: TRBJ1-2
v_call: TRBV9
cdr3_length: 17
d_call: .
clone_size: few

cdr3_aa: CASTRGSTYEQYF
cdr3_nt: TGTGCCAGCACCCGGGGTTCGACCTACGAGCAGTACTTC
j_call: TRBJ2-7
v_call: TRBV25-1
cdr3_length: 13
d_call: .
clone_size: .

cdr3_aa: CASSLGLAGGQETQYF
cdr3_nt: TGTGCCAGCAGCTTAGGTCTAGCGGGAGGCCAAGAGACCCAGTACTTC
j_call: TRBJ2-5
v_call: TRBV7-2
cdr3_length: 16
d_call: TRBD2
clone_size: .

cdr3_aa: CAWSRNEQYF
cdr3_nt: TGTGCCTGGAGTCGTAACGAGCAGTACTTC
j_call: TRBJ2-7
v_call: TRBV30
cdr3_length: 10
d_call: .
clone_size: .

cdr3_aa: CASSLAGRPIGQYF
cdr3_nt: TGTGCCAGCAGCTTAGCGGGCAGGCCTATCGGGCAGTACTTC
j_call: TRBJ2-7
v_call: TRBV7-2
cdr3_length: 14
d_call: .
clone_size: .

cdr3_aa: CASSPGGEPRWGADTQYF
cdr3_nt: TGCGCCAGCAGCCCGGGGGGAGAGCCGAGATGGGGGGCAGATACGCAGTATTTT
j_call: TRBJ2-3
v_call: TRBV4-1
cdr3_length: 18
d_call: TRBD2
clone_size: .

cdr3_aa: CASSFQFGLAESTDTQYF
cdr3_nt: TGCGCCAGCAGCTTTCAATTCGGGCTAGCGGAGAGCACAGATACGCAGTATTTT
j_call: TRBJ2-3
v_call: TRBV5-1
cdr3_length: 18
d_call: TRBD2
clone_size: .

cdr3_aa: CSVESRTISPNEQFF
cdr3_nt: TGCAGCGTTGAGAGCAGGACCATCAGCCCTAATGAGCAGTTCTTC
j_call: TRBJ2-1
v_call: TRBV29-1
cdr3_length: 15
d_call: .
clone_size: .

cdr3_aa: CASSLGGGAEPFFF
cdr3_nt: TGTGCCAGCAGCTTAGGGGGAGGGGCAGAGCCTTTTTTCTTC
j_call: TRBJ2-7
v_call: TRBV7-2
cdr3_length: 14
d_call: TRBD2
clone_size: once

cdr3_aa: CASSQRAIRETQYF
cdr3_nt: TGCGCCAGCAGCCAACGGGCCATCCGAGAGACCCAGTACTTC
j_call: TRBJ2-5
v_call: TRBV5-1
cdr3_length: 14
d_call: .
clone_size: .

cdr3_aa: CASSQGGLAYGYTF
cdr3_nt: TGTGCCAGCAGTCAGGGAGGTCTGGCCTATGGCTACACCTTC
j_call: TRBJ1-2
v_call: TRBV5-4
cdr3_length: 14
d_call: .
clone_size: .

cdr3_aa: CASSSSGRNSDEQYF
cdr3_nt: TGTGCCAGCAGTTCCTCGGGACGGAATTCGGACGAGCAGTACTTC
j_call: TRBJ2-7
v_call: TRBV28
cdr3_length: 15
d_call: .
clone_size: .

cdr3_aa: CASSLTGFGYTF
cdr3_nt: TGTGCCAGCAGCTTAACGGGGTTTGGCTACACCTTC
j_call: TRBJ1-2
v_call: TRBV11-2
cdr3_length: 12
d_call: .
clone_size: .

cdr3_aa: CASSRGLAGYNEQFF
cdr3_nt: TGTGCCAGCAGCCGGGGACTAGCGGGATATAATGAGCAGTTCTTC
j_call: TRBJ2-1
v_call: TRBV7-2
cdr3_length: 15
d_call: TRBD2
clone_size: .

cdr3_aa: CASSLFGGLAGAADTQYF
cdr3_nt: TGTGCCAGCAGCCTTTTCGGGGGACTAGCGGGAGCAGCAGATACGCAGTATTTT
j_call: TRBJ2-3
v_call: TRBV7-3
cdr3_length: 18
d_call: TRBD2
clone_size: .

cdr3_aa: CASSYRGTEAFF
cdr3_nt: TGTGCCAGCAGTTACAGGGGAACTGAAGCTTTCTTT
j_call: TRBJ1-1
v_call: TRBV7-8
cdr3_length: 12
d_call: TRBD1
clone_size: .

cdr3_aa: CASSYRVFGSQETQYF
cdr3_nt: TGTGCCAGCAGTTATCGCGTTTTCGGGTCGCAAGAGACCCAGTACTTC
j_call: TRBJ2-5
v_call: TRBV27
cdr3_length: 16
d_call: .
clone_size: .

cdr3_aa: CASSQWQSSYNEQFF
cdr3_nt: TGCGCCAGCAGCCAATGGCAGAGCTCCTACAATGAGCAGTTCTTC
j_call: TRBJ2-1
v_call: TRBV4-3
cdr3_length: 15
d_call: .
clone_size: .

cdr3_aa: CSVRPFSGATNEKLFF
cdr3_nt: TGCAGCGTGAGACCGTTTTCAGGTGCAACTAATGAAAAACTGTTTTTT
j_call: TRBJ1-4
v_call: TRBV29-1
cdr3_length: 16
d_call: .
clone_size: .

cdr3_aa: CASSFRLDSYNEQFF
cdr3_nt: TGTGCCAGCAGCTTTCGGCTAGACTCCTACAATGAGCAGTTCTTC
j_call: TRBJ2-1
v_call: TRBV5-8
cdr3_length: 15
d_call: .
clone_size: .

cdr3_aa: CASSLMRASGRPGELFF
cdr3_nt: TGTGCCAGCAGTTTAATGAGGGCTAGCGGGAGACCCGGGGAGCTGTTTTTT
j_call: TRBJ2-2
v_call: TRBV28
cdr3_length: 17
d_call: TRBD2
clone_size: .

cdr3_aa: CASSSPGGRSYEQYF
cdr3_nt: TGTGCCAGCAGCTCCCCTGGCGGGAGATCCTACGAGCAGTACTTC
j_call: TRBJ2-7
v_call: TRBV12-1
cdr3_length: 15
d_call: .
clone_size: .

cdr3_aa: CASPGLAGEDTQYF
cdr3_nt: TGTGCCAGCCCAGGACTAGCGGGAGAAGATACGCAGTATTTT
j_call: TRBJ2-3
v_call: TRBV6-1
cdr3_length: 14
d_call: TRBD2
clone_size: .

cdr3_aa: CASSLDGRGSDTQYF
cdr3_nt: TGTGCCAGCAGCTTAGATGGTAGGGGTTCGGATACGCAGTATTTT
j_call: TRBJ2-3
v_call: TRBV11-3
cdr3_length: 15
d_call: .
clone_size: once

cdr3_aa: CASSPSGKGRTEAFF
cdr3_nt: TGTGCCAGCAGCCCATCGGGGAAGGGGCGGACTGAAGCTTTCTTT
j_call: TRBJ1-1
v_call: TRBV2
cdr3_length: 15
d_call: .
clone_size: .

cdr3_aa: CASSRDGYSNQPQHF
cdr3_nt: TGTGCCAGCAGCCGGGACGGGTATAGCAATCAGCCCCAGCATTTT
j_call: TRBJ1-5
v_call: TRBV7-9
cdr3_length: 15
d_call: .
clone_size: .

cdr3_aa: CASSLGWSLLAGEGSEQYF
cdr3_nt: TGTGCCAGCAGCTTAGGTTGGAGTTTACTAGCGGGAGAAGGCTCCGAGCAGTACTTC
j_call: TRBJ2-7
v_call: TRBV7-9
cdr3_length: 19
d_call: TRBD2
clone_size: .

cdr3_aa: CASSQETGDTGELFF
cdr3_nt: TGTGCCAGCAGCCAAGAGACCGGCGACACCGGGGAGCTGTTTTTT
j_call: TRBJ2-2
v_call: TRBV4-2
cdr3_length: 15
d_call: .
clone_size: .

cdr3_aa: CASSSIGGGSGITYEQYF
cdr3_nt: TGCGCCAGCAGCTCAATTGGGGGAGGAAGCGGAATAACCTACGAGCAGTACTTC
j_call: TRBJ2-7
v_call: TRBV5-1
cdr3_length: 18
d_call: .
clone_size: .

cdr3_aa: CASSYRGGYNQPQHF
cdr3_nt: TGTGCCAGCAGTTACCGCGGGGGGTACAATCAGCCCCAGCATTTT
j_call: TRBJ1-5
v_call: TRBV6-5
cdr3_length: 15
d_call: .
clone_size: .

cdr3_aa: CSVEDGAPGDEQYF
cdr3_nt: TGCAGCGTTGAAGACGGGGCCCCTGGCGACGAGCAGTACTTC
j_call: TRBJ2-7
v_call: TRBV29-1
cdr3_length: 14
d_call: .
clone_size: .

cdr3_aa: CASSLGTSGSGELFF
cdr3_nt: TGTGCCAGCAGCTTAGGGACTAGCGGGAGTGGGGAGCTGTTTTTT
j_call: TRBJ2-2
v_call: TRBV7-3
cdr3_length: 15
d_call: TRBD2
clone_size: .